A selection of T cell receptor beta chains follows, all from one sample in a study of blood T cell repertoires in COVID-19. The repertoire was sequenced with immunoSEQ multiplex PCR; TCRdb's copy has only in-frame clones and lacks some. Of about 33,000 clones in the sample, approximately 90% were seen once. Sequenced input: peripheral blood. All receptors derive from a man in his 70s with acute or convalescent COVID-19. CDR3s include the opening cysteine and the closing phenylalanine or tryptophan. The size entry is marked missing in some rows and otherwise reads once, few, many or a size class.

j_gene,abundance,v_gene,CDR3aa
TRBJ2-7,.,TRBV6-5,CASSPGTGVNEQYF
TRBJ2-1,.,TRBV4-3,CASSQDARANEQFF
TRBJ1-2,.,TRBV19,CASARVQGDYGYTF
TRBJ2-3,.,TRBV19,CASSTPTGRRPDTQYF
TRBJ2-2,.,TRBV3-1/TRBV3-2,CASSQHLGGVAGELFF
TRBJ1-4,.,TRBV20-1,CSASRGRGGGEKLFF
TRBJ2-2,.,TRBV28,CASQTGIVIGELFF
TRBJ2-7,.,TRBV11-2,CASSLETQRLSYEQYF
TRBJ1-4,once,TRBV25-1,CASSEGGTASGKLFF
TRBJ2-3,.,TRBV20-1,CSASLTSGPWEDTQYF
TRBJ1-1,.,TRBV28,CASSSGQLGVAFF
TRBJ2-1,few,TRBV4-3,CASSRGYNEQFF
TRBJ1-4,.,TRBV23-1,CASSQSGWTGENGNEKLFF
TRBJ2-5,.,TRBV19,CASSPRQGEVTQYF